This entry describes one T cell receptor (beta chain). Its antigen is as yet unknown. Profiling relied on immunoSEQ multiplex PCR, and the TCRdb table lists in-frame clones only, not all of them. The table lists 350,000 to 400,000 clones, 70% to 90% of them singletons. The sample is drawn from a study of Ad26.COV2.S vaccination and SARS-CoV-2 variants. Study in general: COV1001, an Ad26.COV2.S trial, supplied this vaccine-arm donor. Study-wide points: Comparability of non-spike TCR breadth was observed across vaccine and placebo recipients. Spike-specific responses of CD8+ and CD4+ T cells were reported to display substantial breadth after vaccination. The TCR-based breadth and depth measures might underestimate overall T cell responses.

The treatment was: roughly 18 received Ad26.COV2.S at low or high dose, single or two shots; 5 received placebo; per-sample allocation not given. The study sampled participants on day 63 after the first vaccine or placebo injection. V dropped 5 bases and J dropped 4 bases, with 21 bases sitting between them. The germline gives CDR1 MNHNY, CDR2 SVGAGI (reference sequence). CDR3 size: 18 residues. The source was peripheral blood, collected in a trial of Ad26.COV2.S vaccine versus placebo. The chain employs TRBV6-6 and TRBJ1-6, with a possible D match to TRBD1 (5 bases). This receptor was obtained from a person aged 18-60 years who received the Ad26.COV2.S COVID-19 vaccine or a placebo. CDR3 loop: CASSLSTGGSGYNSPLHF. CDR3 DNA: TGTGCCAGCAGTCTCTCCACTGGGGGTTCAGGGTATAATTCACCCCTCCACTTT.